This T cell receptor beta chain was sequenced in a study of blood T cell repertoires in COVID-19. Sequenced by immunoSEQ multiplex PCR; TCRdb stores in-frame clones only, minus some. The sample carries under 350,000 clones, about 88% recorded once. Material for sequencing was peripheral blood. This sequence originates from a man in his sixties or seventies with acute or convalescent COVID-19.

The CDR3 DNA follows: TGTGCCAGCAGTGGAACTCCGGGACAGGGGGCGTTTTGGCCCGAAAAACTGTTTTTT. Amino acids: CASSGTPGQGAFWPEKLFF. The V call is TRBV6-1, the J call TRBJ1-4, with TRBD1 matching 12 bases. The germline CDR1 and CDR2 sequences are MNHNS and SASEGT. CDR3 size: 19 residues. The trim removed 4 bases at V and 8 bases at J, leaving 17 bases unmatched.